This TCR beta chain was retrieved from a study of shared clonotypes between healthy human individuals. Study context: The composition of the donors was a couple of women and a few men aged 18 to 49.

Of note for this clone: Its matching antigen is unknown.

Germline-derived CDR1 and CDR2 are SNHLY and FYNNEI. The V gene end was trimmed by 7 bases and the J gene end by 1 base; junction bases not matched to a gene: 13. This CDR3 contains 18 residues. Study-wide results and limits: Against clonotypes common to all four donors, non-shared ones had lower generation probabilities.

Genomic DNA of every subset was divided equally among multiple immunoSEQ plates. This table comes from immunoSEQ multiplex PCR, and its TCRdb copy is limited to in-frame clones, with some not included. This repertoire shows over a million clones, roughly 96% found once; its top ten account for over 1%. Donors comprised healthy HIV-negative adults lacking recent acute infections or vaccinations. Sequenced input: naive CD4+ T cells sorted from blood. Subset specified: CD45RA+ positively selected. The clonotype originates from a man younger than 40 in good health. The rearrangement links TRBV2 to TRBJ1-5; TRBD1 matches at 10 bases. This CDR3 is CASNAGTGVFGSNQPQHF. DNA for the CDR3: TGTGCCAGCAACGCAGGGACAGGGGTGTTTGGCAGCAATCAGCCCCAGCATTTT.